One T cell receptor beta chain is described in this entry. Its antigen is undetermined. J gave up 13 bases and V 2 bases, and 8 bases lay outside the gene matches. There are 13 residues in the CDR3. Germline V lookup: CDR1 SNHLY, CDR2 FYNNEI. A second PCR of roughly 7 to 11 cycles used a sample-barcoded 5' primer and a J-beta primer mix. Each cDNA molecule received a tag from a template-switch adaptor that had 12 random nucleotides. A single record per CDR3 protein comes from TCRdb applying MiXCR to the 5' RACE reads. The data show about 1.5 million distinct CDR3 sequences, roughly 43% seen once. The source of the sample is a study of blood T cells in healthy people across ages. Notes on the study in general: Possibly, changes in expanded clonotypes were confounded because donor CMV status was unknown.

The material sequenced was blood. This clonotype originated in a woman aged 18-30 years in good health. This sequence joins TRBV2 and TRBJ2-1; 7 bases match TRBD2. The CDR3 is CASSELAEETQFF. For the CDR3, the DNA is TGTGCCAGCAGTGAACTAGCGGAAGAGACCCAGTTCTTC.